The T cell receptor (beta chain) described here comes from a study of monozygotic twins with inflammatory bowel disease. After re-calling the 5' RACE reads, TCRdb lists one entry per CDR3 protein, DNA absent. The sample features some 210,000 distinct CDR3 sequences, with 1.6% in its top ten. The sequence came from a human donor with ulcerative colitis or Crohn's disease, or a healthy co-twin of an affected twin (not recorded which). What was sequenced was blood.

CDR3 residues: CASSLDQVQPQHF. The chain carries TRBV11-2 and TRBJ1-5. Germline V gives CDR1 SGHAT, CDR2 FQNNGV. This CDR3 has 13 residues.